This T cell receptor beta chain is from a study of cytomegalovirus exposure and HLA in healthy donors. Findings and caveats of the study: Presence/absence analyses rested on an assumption that sequencing depth was roughly uniform across donors. For most TCR beta V segments, an earlier analysis put the productive rate at about 87% or about 30% of the time. Another analysis was done later, and it associated approximately 17,000 TCR beta sequences with HLA alleles at 0.05 false discovery rate. Differences between HLA loci emerged in a later analysis of TCR association rates, with DRB1 most and HLA-C fewest.

On this clone itself: As yet, its antigen is unknown.

PCR amplification relied on 60 Vbeta primers (plus 13 Jbeta primers). The protocol was immunoSEQ multiplex PCR, while the TCRdb copy is restricted to in-frame clones and leaves out a portion. Found here are tens of thousands of clones, over 60% of them singletons; the top ten hold roughly 21%. V lost 3 bases and J lost 6; bases outside the gene matches: 10. Germline CDR1 is SGHTA and CDR2 is FQGTGA. This CDR3 is built from 17 residues. The chain combines TRBV7-3 with TRBJ2-1; 11 positions agree with TRBD2. Sequencing was carried out using PBMCs. The TCR sequence derives from a woman in her forties or fifties in good health and CMV-seropositive. CDR3 sequence: CASSFTSGTSGLNEQFF. Here the CDR3 DNA reads TGTGCCAGCAGCTTCACCTCCGGGACTAGCGGCCTCAATGAGCAGTTCTTC.